The 9 T cell receptor beta chains given below trace back to one sample, sequenced in a study of human T cells and chemical hapten exposure. TCRdb ran MiXCR on the RACE reads and lists one entry per CDR3 protein. The top ten hold approximately 1.5% of the sample, which has tens of thousands of distinct CDR3 sequences, about 8.6% seen once. This sample's time point: healthy volunteer bleed at 6 weeks. Whole blood that had not been fractionated was the source of extracted total RNA. Sequencing input: whole blood. Receptors were obtained from a male donor in good health. Some clones in this sample may be carry-over from other donors' samples.

This chain joins TRBV6-5 and TRBJ1-5; TRBD1 might be the D (5 bases). With 4 bases removed from V and 7 bases from J, the gap between germline ends came to 11 bases. Germline V gene sequence: CDR1 MNHEY, CDR2 SVGAGI. The CDR3 spans 13 residues. CDR3: CASSSGELQPQHF. The CDR3, as DNA: TGTGCCAGCAGTTCGGGGGAATTACAGCCCCAGCATTTT.

This clonotype was seen a handful of times. V gene TRBV12-5 combines with J gene TRBJ2-5; weak D call: TRBD1 (5 bases). V lost 0 bases, J lost 0 bases, and 20 bases lay in between. The germline CDR1 and CDR2 sequences are LGHNT and FRNRAP. The CDR3 length is 19 residues. The chain's CDR3 is CASGLVRVQGLPYQETQYF. CDR3 sequence (DNA): TGTGCTAGTGGTTTGGTACGGGTTCAGGGTCTACCGTACCAAGAGACCCAGTACTTC.

The table lists this clonotype with a few counts. V usage is TRBV20-1 and J usage is TRBJ2-5, with a tentative D call TRBD1 (6 bases). With 3 bases removed from V and 2 bases from J, the gap between germline ends came to 13 bases. Germline V lookup: CDR1 DFQATT, CDR2 SNEGSKA (reference sequence). This CDR3 has 14 residues. The CDR3 DNA is TGCAGTGCTAGGGGGTGGACAGCTCAAGAGACCCAGTACTTC. Protein product: CSARGWTAQETQYF.

CDR3 sequence: CASSLAEGRAPYGYTF. The CDR3 DNA reads TGTGCCAGCAGCTTAGCGGAAGGGCGAGCCCCCTATGGCTACACCTTC. The chain links TRBV7-8 to TRBJ1-2; no reliable D call. Trimming stripped 0 bases from V and 4 bases from J, with 15 bases between. The CDR3 has 16 residues. CDR1 and CDR2 (germline): SGHVS, FQNEAQ.

The gene calls are TRBV14 and TRBJ2-3; D perhaps matches TRBD2 (5 bases). Trimming left V 2 bases short and J 1 base short, with 10 bases between. Germline V gives CDR1 SGHDN, CDR2 FVKESK. The CDR3 has 15 amino acids. The CDR3 bases are TGTGCCAGCAGCCAACGCCAAGCGGGCACAGATACGCAGTATTTT. This codes for CASSQRQAGTDTQYF.

The rearrangement links TRBV7-9 to TRBJ2-1; D unclear. Trimming took off 5 bases at V and 8 bases at J, with 7 bases between the two ends. The CDR3 spans 11 residues. The V gene's germline CDR1 is SEHNR and CDR2 FQNEAQ (reference sequence). CDR3 nucleotide sequence: TGTGCCAGCAGCCCTAGTCATGAGCAGTTCTTC. Translation: CASSPSHEQFF.

The rearrangement joins TRBV6-6 to TRBJ2-1, with TRBD2 matching 9 bases. V trimming: 2 bases; J trimming: 9 bases; junction bases outside the gene matches: 11. The CDR3 extends over 16 amino acids. Germline V gene data show CDR1 as MNHNY and CDR2 as SVGAGI (reference sequence). For the CDR3, the DNA is TGTGCCAGCAGTTACGCGGGACTAGCCGACCTAGGTGAGCAGTTCTTC. Translating it yields CASSYAGLADLGEQFF.

V usage is TRBV5-5 and J usage is TRBJ1-4; 9 bases are a match to TRBD1. Trimming took 3 bases from V and 8 from J; bases not matched to a gene: 5. From germline, CDR1 is SGHKS and CDR2 YYEKEE (reference sequence). This CDR3 is built from 14 residues. CDR3 amino acids: CASSWGQGREKLFF. The CDR3, as DNA: TGTGCCAGCAGCTGGGGACAGGGACGCGAAAAACTGTTTTTT.

This clonotype came up many times. CDR3 nucleotide sequence: TGTGCCAGCAGTCCCGGGACAGGGGTTTGGCAGTTCTTC. This codes for CASSPGTGVWQFF. V and J are TRBV2 and TRBJ2-1, with 10 bases identical to TRBD1. The ends lost 5 bases at V and 12 bases at J; junction bases unmatched: 7. The CDR3 is 13 amino acids. Germline V CDR1 and CDR2: SNHLY, FYNNEI.